This section outlines one T cell receptor (beta chain) sequence together with its context. How the authors handled the data: Estimation of nucleated cell counts relied on the amplification of reference gene primers. Method: immunoSEQ multiplex PCR; TCRdb's copy keeps in-frame clones and lacks some. V, J and clone size reflect that table, while D and trimming were determined from the DNA. The sample shows approximately 22,000 clones, approximately 80% of them seen only once. The record originates from a study of blood T cell repertoires in COVID-19. Across the whole study: T cells, B-cell-depleted T cells, or PBMCs provided the cDNA or gDNA that served as material.

The germline V gene has CDR1 LNHDA and CDR2 SQIVND (reference sequence). The CDR3 is made up of 15 amino acids. V gave up 3 bases and J gave up 2 bases; unmatched junction bases: 4. This chain connects TRBV19 to TRBJ2-7, with TRBD1 identical over 10 bases. The sequencing sample was made of peripheral blood. The clonotype originates from a woman aged 70-85 years with COVID-19, enrolled during active disease. The CDR3 DNA follows: TGTGCCAGTAGTATCTCAGGACAGGGGGCCTACGAGCAGTACTTC. Translating gives CASSISGQGAYEQYF.